Shown below are 8 T cell receptor beta chains from a single sample sequenced in a study of T-cell reconstitution after alpha-beta-depleted transplantation in children. Preparing the TCRbeta library involved the use of unique molecular identifiers. TCRdb independently ran MiXCR on the PCR reads; one entry per CDR3 protein. The sample lists approximately 1,000,000 distinct CDR3 sequences; 25% to 35% were seen once. The sequencing used PBMCs, mostly from graft donor cells, collected 360 days after TCRalphabeta/CD19-depleted stem cell transplant. Every receptor here comes from a boy less than two years old who had a stem cell transplant for SCID, so the T cells may come from the graft donor.

The rearrangement uses TRBV5-1 and TRBJ2-5; 10 nucleotides match TRBD1. The CDR3 has 13 residues. CDR1 and CDR2 (germline): SGHRS, YFSETQ. After removal of 3 bases from V and 7 bases from J, the junction contained 3 bases not matched to a gene. The CDR3 nucleotides are TGCGCCAGCAGCTCGGGACAGGGGACGACCCAGTACTTC. It encodes CASSSGQGTTQYF. Variable domain in full (rest from reference TRBV5-1 and TRBJ2-5): KAGVTQTPRYLIKTRGQQVTLSCSPISGHRSVSWYQQTPGQGLQFLFEYFSETQRNKGNFPGRFSGRQFSNSRSEMNVSTLELGDSALYLCASSSGQGTTQYFGPGTRLLVL.

This clonotype was detected only a few times. The rearrangement joins TRBV6-1 to TRBJ2-1; 9 bases line up with TRBD1. The trim removed 4 bases at V and 8 bases at J, leaving 12 bases unmatched. Germline lookup yields CDR1 MNHNS and CDR2 SASEGT. This CDR3 contains 16 residues. The DNA of the CDR3 is TGTGCCAGCAGTGGCTTTAGAGGACAGGGGAGCGATGAGCAGTTCTTC. This sequence encodes CASSGFRGQGSDEQFF.

The chain is built from TRBV5-1 and TRBJ2-7; 8 bases are a match to TRBD1. The CDR3 totals 19 residues. CDR1 is SGHRS, CDR2 YFSETQ, per germline. The junction had 21 bases not matched to a gene; V was cut back by 3 bases and J by 4 bases. The CDR3 loop is CASSSWYSSGTGKRYEQYF. The CDR3, as DNA: TGCGCCAGCAGCTCATGGTACTCCTCCGGGACAGGAAAAAGGTACGAGCAGTACTTC.

The chain joins TRBV21-1 to TRBJ2-1; TRBD2, as called in the table, went unchecked against the DNA. TRBV21-1 is tagged as a pseudogene. The CDR3 loop spans 14 amino acids. CDR3 residues: CARLSGGPYNEQFF. The CDR3 DNA is TGTGCCAGGCTTAGTGGGGGGCCTTACAATGAGCAGTTCTTC.

There are a few counts of this clonotype. The chain has TRBV10-3 and TRBJ1-3; 9 positions agree with TRBD1. CDR1 is ENHRY, CDR2 SYGVKD, per germline. The CDR3 has 16 residues. V shed 4 bases and J 8 bases; nucleotides not matched to a gene: 12. Here the CDR3 DNA reads TGTGCCATCAGTGCCCCGTTAGGACAGGGGTTAGACACCATATATTTT. Translation gives CAISAPLGQGLDTIYF.

J is TRBJ1-1 and V is TRBV28; D ambiguous. The germline V gene has CDR1 MDHEN and CDR2 SYDVKM. This CDR3 spans 13 amino acids. V lost 4 bases, J lost 10 bases, and 16 bases lay in between. CDR3 sequence (DNA): TGTGCCAGCAGTTGGGGAGAAGGAGTTAGAGCTTTCTTT. This codes for CASSWGEGVRAFF. The full variable domain, in which reference TRBV28 and TRBJ1-1 provide the parts outside the CDR3, is DVKVTQSSRYLVKRTGEKVFLECVQDMDHENMFWYRQDPGLGLRLIYFSYDVKMKEKGDIPEGYSVSREKKERFSLILESASTNQTSMYLCASSWGEGVRAFFGQGTRLTVV.

This rearrangement joins TRBV27 to TRBJ2-1, with TRBD2 matching over 7 bases. V was clipped by 3 bases and J by 7 bases; unmatched bases: 3. The CDR3 length is 13 residues. Germline CDR1 and CDR2: MNHEY and SMNVEV (reference sequence). CDR3 DNA sequence: TGTGCCAGCAGTTTCTCCGGGAGGAATGAGCAGTTCTTC. Protein product: CASSFSGRNEQFF.

This clonotype was picked up many times. This chain uses TRBV28 with TRBJ2-5, with no clear D. Deletions cut 2 bases from V and 5 bases from J, with 9 bases between. The CDR3 runs to 13 residues. Germline CDR1 is MDHEN and CDR2 is SYDVKM. DNA of the CDR3: TGTGCCAGCAGTTTAGAGGCCCTGGAGACCCAGTACTTC. This sequence encodes CASSLEALETQYF.